This T cell receptor beta chain was sequenced for a study of shared clonotypes between healthy human individuals. The table lists this clone with a few counts. What it binds is not known. Broader study findings: Roughly 4.7% was the fraction of naive CD4 clonotypes found shared across a handful of donors. Compared with clonotypes that all four donors shared, non-shared clonotypes had lower generation probabilities.

CDR3 length equals 14 residues. CDR1 is SGHDN and CDR2 is FVKESK in the germline V gene. Trimming pared 4 bases from V and 4 bases from J, leaving 12 bases between. An approximately 210 ng quantity of DNA, 25,000 to 35,000 T cell genomes, went into the sorted-subset replicate PCRs. The protocol was immunoSEQ multiplex PCR, while the TCRdb copy is restricted to in-frame clones and leaves out a portion. The sample holds more than 850,000 clones; 75% to 80% are singletons and the top ten take approximately 0.5%. The healthy adult donors were HIV-negative and reported no recent acute infections or vaccinations.

The J gene is TRBJ2-3, the V gene TRBV14; possible D gene TRBD2, 7 bases. The receptor was isolated from a man aged 18 to 30 in good health. Some clones in this sample may be carry-over from other donors' samples. The source material was memory CD4+ T cells from PBMCs. Noted subset: CD45RA-negative fraction. DNA for the CDR3: TGTGCCAGCAGCCCCCGCGGGGGCCCAGATACGCAGTATTTT. Translated: CASSPRGGPDTQYF. Using reference TRBV14 and TRBJ2-3 for the parts outside the CDR3, the full variable domain is EAGVTQFPSHSVIEKGQTVTLRCDPISGHDNLYWYRRVMGKEIKFLLHFVKESKQDESGMPNNRFLAERTGGTYSTLKVQPAELEDSGVYFCASSPRGGPDTQYFGPGTRLTVL.